This entry is about one TCR beta chain. The target antigen is unknown. Germline and junction disagree at one end, which may indicate a read error. Thymus was obtained from resections taken during corrective heart surgery. Immunologically healthy infants in Finland undergoing congenital heart defect surgery were the donors. Produced via immunoSEQ multiplex PCR; TCRdb's table is partial and in-frame only. The table records around 70,000 clones, 95% of them present only once. The CDR3 has 18 amino acids. The germline gives CDR1 LGHNA, CDR2 YNFKEQ. These data originate in a study of human thymus T cells. Findings of the study overall: Apparent skewing of V and J gene usage characterized both thymic and blood repertoires. What related research reported was that thymic repertoires overlapped highly among unrelated individuals.

Sequenced: thymus tissue. The receptor comes from a girl in the first two years of life with a congenital heart defect but otherwise immunologically healthy. The V and J genes are TRBV4-2 and TRBJ1-5, with 7 bases that match TRBD1. In nucleotides, the CDR3 is TGTGCCAGCAGCCAAGATATAGGGGGACAGCCTAGCGATCAGCCCCAGCATTTT. This translates into CASSQDIGGQPSDQPQHF.